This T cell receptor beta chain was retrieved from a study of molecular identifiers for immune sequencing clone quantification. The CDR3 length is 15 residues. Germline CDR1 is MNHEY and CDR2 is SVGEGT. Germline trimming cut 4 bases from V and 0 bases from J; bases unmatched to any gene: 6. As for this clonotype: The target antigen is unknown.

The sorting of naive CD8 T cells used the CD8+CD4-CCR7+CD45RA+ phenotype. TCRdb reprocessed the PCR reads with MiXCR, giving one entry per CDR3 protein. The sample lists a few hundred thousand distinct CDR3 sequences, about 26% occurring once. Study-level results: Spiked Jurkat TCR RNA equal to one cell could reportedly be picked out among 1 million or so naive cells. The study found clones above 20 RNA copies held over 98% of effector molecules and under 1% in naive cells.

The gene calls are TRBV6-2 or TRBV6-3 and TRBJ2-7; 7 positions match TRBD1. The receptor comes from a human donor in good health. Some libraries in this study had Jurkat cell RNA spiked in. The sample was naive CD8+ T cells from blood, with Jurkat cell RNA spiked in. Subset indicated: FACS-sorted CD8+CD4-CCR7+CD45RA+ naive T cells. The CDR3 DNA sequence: TGTGCCAGCAGTTTTGGGACAGCAGTCTCCTACGAGCAGTACTTC. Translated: CASSFGTAVSYEQYF.